This T cell receptor (beta chain) was recorded in a study of blood T cell repertoires in COVID-19. Study context: Acute and convalescent COVID-19 samples came from the United States, Italy and Spain.

V dropped 0 bases and J dropped 0 bases, with 10 bases sitting between them. The CDR3 has 16 residues. Germline V gene lookup returns CDR1 MRHNA and CDR2 SNTAGT. The repertoire was sequenced with immunoSEQ multiplex PCR; TCRdb's copy has only in-frame clones and lacks some. The sample carries about 340,000 clones, 75% to 90% recorded once. The source is a woman between 45 and 60 years old with COVID-19, enrolled during active disease. Sequencing used peripheral blood. This chain joins TRBV6-4 and TRBJ2-3, with D possibly being TRBD1 (6 bases). Written as DNA, the CDR3 is TGTGCCAGCAGTGACTCTCAGGGACAAAGCACAGATACGCAGTATTTT. Translation: CASSDSQGQSTDTQYF.